The next 14 T cell receptor beta chains were all read from a single sample in a study of CD8 T cells in ankylosing spondylitis (dated by TCRdb to about 2017). Their recognized antigens are unknown. The method was 5' RACE. The sequencing machine was an Illumina HiSeq 2500. Through fastp at Q25 and MiXCR, TCRdb rebuilt clones from the public reads, retaining in-frame beta chains. Each entry merges the rows of one CDR3 protein and shows their most common DNA and genes. This sample gives about 440,000 distinct CDR3 sequences in total; over 15% of them show up just once. 0.85% to 1.3% of the sample rests with the top ten. What the authors observed across the whole study: Blood from ankylosing spondylitis patients appeared to be characterized by a TCR beta motif composed of eight or nine highly homologous amino acid variants.

The source material was blood, either unsorted or a sorted T cell fraction (not recorded which). Receptors were obtained from a male donor with ankylosing spondylitis.

J is TRBJ2-5 and V is TRBV24-1; 8 nucleotides align to TRBD1. J lost 1 base, V lost 2 bases, and 2 bases had no gene match. Germline-derived CDR1 and CDR2 are KGHDR and SFDVKD. CDR3 length equals 15 residues. Here the CDR3 reads CATSDSGTGQETQYF. DNA of the CDR3: TGTGCCACCAGTGATTCCGGGACAGGCCAAGAGACCCAGTACTTC.

This clonotype was seen only a few times. V is TRBV20-1 and J is TRBJ2-1, with TRBD1 identical over 7 bases. Germline CDR1 and CDR2: DFQATT and SNEGSKA (reference sequence). The junction had 8 bases not matched to a gene; V was cut back by 0 bases and J by 3 bases. The CDR3 consists of 16 residues. The CDR3 nucleotides are TGCAGTGCTAGAGATCCCACGACAGGGAACTACAATGAGCAGTTCTTC. It translates to CSARDPTTGNYNEQFF.

This clonotype was observed a few times. This rearrangement joins TRBV7-9 to TRBJ2-1; TRBD2 might be the D (5 bases). The CDR3 is 13 residues long. V lost 5 bases, J lost 3 bases, and 8 bases lay in between. The germline gives CDR1 SEHNR, CDR2 FQNEAQ (reference sequence). The CDR3 loop is CASSARDYNEQFF. For the CDR3, the DNA is TGTGCCAGCAGCGCCCGGGACTACAATGAGCAGTTCTTC.

J is TRBJ2-7 and V is TRBV11-2; D possibly corresponds to TRBD2 (6 bases). The V gene's germline CDR1 is SGHAT and CDR2 FQNNGV. The CDR3 is 13 amino acids. V was trimmed by 5 bases and J by 6 bases, leaving 14 bases between them. The CDR3 spells CASSRGGAGEQYF. CDR3 coding DNA: TGTGCCAGCAGCAGGGGCGGGGCAGGCGAGCAGTACTTC.

This chain connects TRBV7-9 to TRBJ2-7; the D gene is possibly TRBD1 (5 bases). V was pared by 3 bases and J by 3 bases, with 12 bases between. Per the germline V gene, CDR1 is SEHNR and CDR2 is FQNEAQ (reference sequence). This CDR3 comprises 14 residues. This CDR3 is CASSFLGVNYEQYF. The CDR3 coding sequence is TGTGCCAGCAGCTTCCTAGGGGTGAACTACGAGCAGTACTTC. The complete variable domain, with remaining parts taken from reference TRBV7-9 and TRBJ2-7, reads DTGVSQNPRHKITKRGQNVTFRCDPISEHNRLYWYRQTLGQGPEFLTYFQNEAQLEKSRLLSDRFSAERPKGSFSTLEIQRTEQGDSAMYLCASSFLGVNYEQYFGPGTRLTVT.

This chain joins TRBV12-3 or TRBV12-4 and TRBJ1-2, with a possible D match to TRBD1 (5 bases). Trimming shortened V by 5 bases and J by 4 bases, and 17 bases separated the two germline ends. The CDR3 has 15 residues. This chain's CDR3 is CASSVGWGGTYGYTF. CDR3 nucleotide sequence: TGTGCCAGCAGTGTCGGGTGGGGAGGGACCTATGGCTACACCTTC.

In its sample, this clonotype was seen many times. The chain uses TRBV6-1 and TRBJ1-1; D unresolved. This CDR3 comprises 13 residues. V lost 5 bases and J 1 base, leaving 8 bases between the germline ends. CDR1 MNHNS and CDR2 SASEGT come from the germline V gene. The CDR3 sequence is CASSKFQNTEAFF. The DNA of the CDR3 is TGTGCCAGCAGTAAGTTCCAGAACACTGAAGCTTTCTTT.

Many counts were recorded for this clonotype. This rearrangement joins TRBV29-1 to TRBJ2-7; D not certain. Germline CDR1 is SQVTM and CDR2 is ANQGSEA. V lost 4 bases and J 4 bases, leaving 11 bases between the germline ends. This CDR3 contains 12 residues. CDR3 residues: CSVGSGRYEQYF. The CDR3 DNA is TGCAGCGTTGGTTCAGGTCGGTACGAGCAGTACTTC.

The genes are TRBV12-3 or TRBV12-4 and TRBJ1-3, with D unresolved. The CDR3 contains 16 residues. Trimming stripped 2 bases from V and 0 bases from J, with 11 bases between. CDR3 coding DNA: TGTGCCAGCAGTTTACGCGCGACGAACTCTGGAAACACCATATATTTT. It codes for CASSLRATNSGNTIYF.

The chain combines TRBV10-3 with TRBJ2-7; the D gene could be TRBD1 or TRBD2 (7 bases each). Trimming removed 0 bases from V and 4 bases from J, with 10 bases in between. Germline V gene sequence: CDR1 ENHRY, CDR2 SYGVKD. The CDR3 is 14 residues long. CDR3 nucleotide sequence: TGTGCCATCAGTGAGTCGCAGGGGGGGTACGAGCAGTACTTC. The encoded protein is CAISESQGGYEQYF.

This clonotype was seen a few times. V is TRBV20-1 and J is TRBJ1-6, with D perhaps TRBD1 (6 bases). V dropped 4 bases and J dropped 5 bases, with 15 bases sitting between them. The CDR3 loop spans 15 amino acids. Germline V gene data show CDR1 as DFQATT and CDR2 as SNEGSKA (reference sequence). The CDR3 loop is CSAKAAGVNNSPLHF. The CDR3 DNA follows: TGCAGTGCTAAGGCGGCAGGGGTCAATAATTCACCCCTCCACTTT.

This clonotype was seen more than once but under ten times. This sequence joins TRBV4-1 and TRBJ2-5; 8 bases agree with TRBD2. The CDR3 loop spans 16 amino acids. V lost 1 base and J lost 1; bases outside the gene matches: 5. Looked up from germline, CDR1 is MGHRA and CDR2 is YSYEKL. The CDR3: CASSQGIRGGQETQYF. In nucleotides, the CDR3 is TGCGCCAGCAGCCAAGGAATACGGGGGGGCCAAGAGACCCAGTACTTC.

The genes are TRBV7-3 and TRBJ2-4; no clear D. From germline, CDR1 is SGHTA and CDR2 FQGTGA. With 7 bases removed from V and 7 bases from J, the gap between germline ends came to 8 bases. The CDR3 contains 11 residues. The CDR3 coding sequence is TGTGCCAGCACCCCTGGGAACATTCAGTACTTC. Amino acids: CASTPGNIQYF.

This clonotype turned up a few times. The chain employs TRBV6-1 and TRBJ1-1, with D uncertain. The length of the CDR3 is 14 residues. Between the trimmed V and J ends, which lost 6 bases and 1 base, there was a span of 12 bases. Germline V lookup: CDR1 MNHNS, CDR2 SASEGT. Written as DNA, the CDR3 is TGTGCCAGCAGCCCCGACTGGGGGAACACTGAAGCTTTCTTT. It codes for CASSPDWGNTEAFF.